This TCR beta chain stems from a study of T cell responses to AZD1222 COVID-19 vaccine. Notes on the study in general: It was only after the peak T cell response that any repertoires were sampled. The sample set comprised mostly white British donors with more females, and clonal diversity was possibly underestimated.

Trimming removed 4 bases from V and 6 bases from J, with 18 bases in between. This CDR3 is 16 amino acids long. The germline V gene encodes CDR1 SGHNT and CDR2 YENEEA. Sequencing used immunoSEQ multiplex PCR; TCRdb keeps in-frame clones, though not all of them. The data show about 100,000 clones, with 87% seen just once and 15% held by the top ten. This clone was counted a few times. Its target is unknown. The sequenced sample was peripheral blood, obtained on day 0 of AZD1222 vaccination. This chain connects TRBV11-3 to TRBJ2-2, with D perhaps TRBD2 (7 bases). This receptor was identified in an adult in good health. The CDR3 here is CASSSVGGPAAGELFF. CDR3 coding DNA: TGTGCCAGCAGCTCAGTGGGGGGGCCCGCCGCCGGGGAGCTGTTTTTT.